Following are 19 T cell receptor beta chains from one sample sequenced in a study of blood T cell repertoires in COVID-19. TCRdb keeps only in-frame clones here, not all; method: immunoSEQ multiplex PCR. Of more than 200,000 clones in the sample, around nine tenths are singletons; the top ten hold about 2.1%. The source material was peripheral blood. These receptors came from a man aged 25-40 years with active or convalescent COVID-19.

This chain uses TRBV11-2 with TRBJ1-2; 7 positions match TRBD1. This CDR3 has 14 amino acids. CDR1 and CDR2 (germline): SGHAT, FQNNGV. V trimming: 3 bases; J trimming: 5 bases; junction bases outside the gene matches: 6. The chain's CDR3 is CASSLRTGGYGYTF. The DNA of the CDR3 is TGTGCCAGCAGCTTGAGGACAGGTGGTTATGGCTACACCTTC.

The CDR3 region has the DNA TGTGCCAGCAGCTTTCAACAGACAGGGGTTGTCGAAAAACTGTTTTTT. Protein sequence: CASSFQQTGVVEKLFF. The V call is TRBV5-6, the J call TRBJ1-4, with 8 bases identical to TRBD1. Germline CDR1 is SGHDT and CDR2 is YYEEEE. This CDR3 region has 16 residues. V was clipped by 2 bases and J by 8 bases; unmatched bases: 11. The complete variable domain, with remaining parts taken from reference TRBV5-6 and TRBJ1-4, reads DAGVTQSPTHLIKTRGQQVTLRCSPKSGHDTVSWYQQALGQGPQFIFQYYEEEERQRGNFPDRFSGHQFPNYSSELNVNALLLGDSALYLCASSFQQTGVVEKLFFGSGTQLSVL.

This chain joins TRBV7-8 and TRBJ1-3; TRBD1 aligns across 7 bases. CDR1 SGHVS and CDR2 FQNEAQ come from the germline V gene. V lost 5 bases and J lost 1; bases outside the gene matches: 20. CDR3 size: 20 residues. CDR3 in amino acids: CASSNLPGQSLRRSGNTIYF. CDR3 nucleotides: TGTGCCAGCAGCAACCTTCCGGGACAGTCCCTCCGGCGGTCTGGAAACACCATATATTTT.

This sequence joins TRBV2 and TRBJ2-5; 8 bases line up with TRBD1. This CDR3 is 15 amino acids long. Germline-derived CDR1 and CDR2 are SNHLY and FYNNEI. With 6 bases clipped from V and 4 bases from J, the junction kept 10 bases outside the gene matches. The CDR3 DNA follows: TGTGCCAGCAGGGCCAGGGACAGGCATTCAGAGACCCAGTACTTC. It specifies CASRARDRHSETQYF.

The chain uses TRBV10-3 and TRBJ2-3; D might be TRBD2 (6 bases). The CDR3 is 15 amino acids. Per germline, CDR1 ENHRY and CDR2 SYGVKD. With 4 bases removed from V and 1 base from J, the gap between germline ends came to 12 bases. CDR3 sequence: CAISAPSARTDTQYF. The CDR3 region has the DNA TGTGCCATCAGTGCGCCTAGCGCCCGCACAGATACGCAGTATTTT.

The V gene is TRBV30, the J gene TRBJ1-2; 8 bases agree with TRBD1. The CDR3 is 16 residues long. Germline trimming cut 0 bases from V and 4 bases from J; bases unmatched to any gene: 10. In germline, CDR1 is GTSNPN, CDR2 SVGIG (reference sequence). The CDR3 DNA reads TGTGCCTGGAGTGTTTCTGGGGACAGGCGTATCTATGGCTACACCTTC. Translated: CAWSVSGDRRIYGYTF.

This chain connects TRBV2 to TRBJ1-4, with D hard to call. This CDR3 is built from 18 residues. Germline CDR1 SNHLY, CDR2 FYNNEI. Trimming left V 1 base short and J 3 bases short, with 18 bases between. The CDR3 sequence is CASSEVNGPQAPNEKLFF. CDR3 coding DNA: TGTGCCAGCAGTGAAGTTAACGGCCCCCAGGCGCCTAATGAAAAACTGTTTTTT.

CDR3 in DNA: TGTGCCAGCAGTTCGGGGACTAGTTGGAGCAATGAGCAGTTCTTC. Encoded protein: CASSSGTSWSNEQFF. The J gene is TRBJ2-1, the V gene TRBV27; 8 nucleotides agree with TRBD2. CDR3 length: 15 residues. Per germline, CDR1 MNHEY and CDR2 SMNVEV (reference sequence). J gave up 6 bases and V 4 bases, and 8 bases lay outside the gene matches.

The CDR3 DNA sequence: TGTGCCAGCAGCCAAGCAGTAACGGGGGGACAATACAATGAGCAGTTCTTC. Translating it yields CASSQAVTGGQYNEQFF. The V and J genes are TRBV4-2 and TRBJ2-1; D might be TRBD2 (7 bases). The CDR3 runs to 17 residues. V was cut by 1 base and J by 4 bases, with 17 bases left in between. Germline V lookup: CDR1 LGHNA, CDR2 YNFKEQ.

J is TRBJ1-1 and V is TRBV5-4, with 7 bases that match TRBD1. The CDR3 is made up of 14 amino acids. Germline lookup yields CDR1 SGHNT and CDR2 YYREEE (reference sequence). V was pared by 3 bases and J by 1 base, with 3 bases of the junction left unmatched. The CDR3 DNA is TGTGCCAGCAGCTACGGACAGGAGAACACTGAAGCTTTCTTT. It codes for CASSYGQENTEAFF.

This clone was seen a handful of times. The genes are TRBV2 and TRBJ2-2; 8 bases fit TRBD1. CDR3 size: 16 residues. The V gene end was trimmed by 3 bases and the J gene end by 3 bases; junction bases not matched to a gene: 6. The germline V gene encodes CDR1 SNHLY and CDR2 FYNNEI. The CDR3 here is CASSDGQGADTGELFF. The CDR3 DNA follows: TGTGCCAGCAGTGATGGGCAGGGGGCGGACACCGGGGAGCTGTTTTTT.

This clone was detected only once. The chain has TRBV18 and TRBJ1-1, with D unresolved. Germline V gene lookup returns CDR1 KGHSH and CDR2 LQKENI. The V gene lost 3 bases and the J gene lost 4 bases, with 9 bases spanning the gap. This CDR3 comprises 13 residues. The chain's CDR3 is CASSPGPSTEAFF. The CDR3 nucleotides read TGTGCCAGCTCACCGGGCCCCTCCACTGAAGCTTTCTTT.

J is TRBJ2-7 and V is TRBV27; TRBD1 agrees at 7 bases. The CDR3 extends over 15 amino acids. The germline CDR1 and CDR2 sequences are MNHEY and SMNVEV (reference sequence). J lost 0 bases, V lost 4 bases, and 6 bases had no gene match. The CDR3 sequence is CASSSPGQSSYEQYF. CDR3 sequence (DNA): TGTGCCAGCAGTTCACCGGGACAGTCCTCCTACGAGCAGTACTTC.

This clone is a singleton in its sample. This rearrangement joins TRBV7-3 to TRBJ1-1; 7 bases are shared with TRBD1. CDR3 length equals 15 residues. Germline trimming cut 5 bases from V and 1 base from J; bases unmatched to any gene: 7. The germline V gene has CDR1 SGHTA and CDR2 FQGTGA. The CDR3 bases are TGTGCCAGCAGCATCCGGGACAGTGGGAACACTGAAGCTTTCTTT. Amino acid sequence: CASSIRDSGNTEAFF.

This clone was recorded a few times. The V and J genes are TRBV29-1 and TRBJ2-2; D is possibly TRBD2 (6 bases). V gave up 4 bases and J gave up 6 bases, with 12 bases separating them. The CDR3 has 13 residues. The germline gives CDR1 SQVTM, CDR2 ANQGSEA. The CDR3 DNA reads TGCAGCGTTGTTGGAGGGGACGCCGGGGAGCTGTTTTTT. Its protein product is CSVVGGDAGELFF.

The chain couples TRBV6-2 or TRBV6-3 to TRBJ1-1, with D perhaps TRBD1 (5 bases). V lost 4 bases and J 0 bases, leaving 9 bases between the germline ends. The germline gives CDR1 MNHEY, CDR2 SVGEGT. The CDR3 spans 14 residues. The CDR3 reads CASSLTALNTEAFF. CDR3 sequence (DNA): TGTGCCAGCAGTTTGACAGCCTTGAACACTGAAGCTTTCTTT.

This sequence joins TRBV5-4 and TRBJ1-1, with a possible D match to TRBD1 (6 bases). Per germline, CDR1 SGHNT and CDR2 YYREEE (reference sequence). The CDR3 totals 14 residues. Trimming removed 4 bases at V and 3 bases at J, with 13 bases between. The CDR3 DNA sequence: TGTGCCAGCAGCGGGACAAGTCTCGACACTGAAGCTTTCTTT. This gives the protein CASSGTSLDTEAFF.

The chain uses TRBV6-4 and TRBJ2-3; D may be TRBD2 (5 bases). Trimming took 0 bases from V and 2 from J, leaving 12 bases between them. The CDR3 totals 16 residues. Germline loops: CDR1 MRHNA, CDR2 SNTAGT. The CDR3 region has the DNA TGTGCCAGCAGTGACTCATCCAGCGGCGACACAGATACGCAGTATTTT. Translated, it gives CASSDSSSGDTDTQYF.

A single count supports this clone. The chain is built from TRBV18 and TRBJ2-7, with 7 positions matching TRBD2. The CDR3 runs to 15 residues. Per the germline V gene, CDR1 is KGHSH and CDR2 is LQKENI. The V gene end was trimmed by 3 bases and the J gene end by 0 bases; junction bases not matched to a gene: 5. CDR3 sequence reads: CASSPKGTNSYEQYF. CDR3 coding DNA: TGTGCCAGCTCACCGAAGGGGACTAACTCCTACGAGCAGTACTTC.